The 15 T cell receptor beta chains below come from one sample, sequenced in a study of blood T cells in healthy people across ages. Together with a sample-barcoded 5' primer, a J-beta primer mix was included in a second PCR lasting about 7 to 12 cycles. TCRdb used MiXCR to reprocess the 5' RACE reads, holding one entry per CDR3 protein. The sample lists more than 650,000 distinct CDR3 sequences, about 20% occurring once. Sequencing used blood. The receptors here all came from a man aged 65 to 85 in good health.

In this sample, this clonotype turned up a few times. The rearrangement links TRBV6-5 to TRBJ2-2, with TRBD2 matching 7 bases. Germline V gives CDR1 MNHEY, CDR2 SVGAGI. The CDR3 consists of 12 residues. Trimming cost V 8 bases and J 6 bases; bases outside gene matches: 3. DNA for the CDR3: TGTGCCAGCGGACGGGGGGCCGGGGAGCTGTTTTTT. Amino acids: CASGRGAGELFF.

The chain joins TRBV5-6 to TRBJ1-2, with 7 bases matching TRBD1. The CDR3 covers 18 residues. V was pared by 0 bases and J by 6 bases, with 17 bases of the junction left unmatched. Germline CDR1 and CDR2: SGHDT and YYEEEE. The CDR3 protein is CASSLGGGTAVLPDGYTF. CDR3 DNA: TGTGCCAGCAGCTTGGGGGGGGGGACAGCTGTCCTGCCCGATGGCTACACCTTC. The full variable domain, its missing parts supplied by reference TRBV5-6 and TRBJ1-2, is DAGVTQSPTHLIKTRGQQVTLRCSPKSGHDTVSWYQQALGQGPQFIFQYYEEEERQRGNFPDRFSGHQFPNYSSELNVNALLLGDSALYLCASSLGGGTAVLPDGYTFGSGTRLTVV.

This chain links TRBV20-1 with TRBJ2-1; perhaps TRBD2 as D (5 bases). This CDR3 has 15 residues. CDR1 is DFQATT and CDR2 is SNEGSKA in the germline V gene (reference sequence). V lost 1 base and J lost 0, with 10 bases in between. DNA for the CDR3: TGCAGTGCTAGAGGTACTAGTGGCTCCTACAATGAGCAGTTCTTC. Encoded protein: CSARGTSGSYNEQFF.

The chain employs TRBV9 and TRBJ2-5, with D uncertain. The assigned J gene may be wrong: the sequence end matches TRBJ2-7 better. The CDR3 loop spans 14 amino acids. The V gene's germline CDR1 is SGDLS and CDR2 YYNGEE. The CDR3 DNA reads as TGTGCCAGCAGCCCCTCTTCTAACACCTACGAGCAGTACGTC. This codes for CASSPSSNTYEQYV.

This clonotype came up a few times. The rearrangement joins TRBV27 to TRBJ2-3; the D gene is possibly TRBD1 (6 bases). The germline V gene has CDR1 MNHEY and CDR2 SMNVEV (reference sequence). V gave up 4 bases and J gave up 5 bases, with 19 bases separating them. The CDR3 is 16 amino acids. In nucleotides, the CDR3 is TGTGCCAGCAGTTCGCCCCGTAGGGGGTATGGAGATACGCAGTATTTT. Residues: CASSSPRRGYGDTQYF.

The chain couples TRBV5-1 to TRBJ2-3; D gene uncertain. CDR1 is SGHRS, CDR2 YFSETQ, per germline. The CDR3 runs to 14 residues. V was cut by 2 bases and J by 3 bases, with 10 bases left in between. The CDR3 sequence is CASSFQSPTDTQYF. The CDR3 coding sequence is TGCGCCAGCAGCTTCCAAAGTCCAACAGATACGCAGTATTTT. Complete variable domain (other parts from reference TRBV5-1 and TRBJ2-3): KAGVTQTPRYLIKTRGQQVTLSCSPISGHRSVSWYQQTPGQGLQFLFEYFSETQRNKGNFPGRFSGRQFSNSRSEMNVSTLELGDSALYLCASSFQSPTDTQYFGPGTRLTVL.

The chain links TRBV7-2 to TRBJ1-5; D is ambiguous. Germline loops: CDR1 SGHTA, CDR2 FQGNSA. Trimming pared 3 bases from V and 0 bases from J, leaving 9 bases between. This CDR3 has 15 residues. CDR3 protein: CASSFAGYSNQPQHF. In DNA, the CDR3 is TGTGCCAGCAGCTTCGCGGGATATAGCAATCAGCCCCAGCATTTT.

The rearrangement links TRBV7-2 to TRBJ1-4, with D possibly being TRBD1 (6 bases). The length of the CDR3 is 18 residues. V gave up 9 bases and J gave up 4 bases, with 27 bases separating them. The germline gives CDR1 SGHTA, CDR2 FQGNSA. This CDR3 is CASSPHQGSGVGNEKLFF. DNA of the CDR3: TGTGCCAGTAGCCCACACCAGGGGTCTGGGGTGGGTAATGAAAAACTGTTTTTT.

J is TRBJ2-5 and V is TRBV14; D is ambiguous. The J call may be in error: the DNA end matches TRBJ2-1 better. Germline V gives CDR1 SGHDN, CDR2 FVKESK. This CDR3 region has 15 residues. The CDR3 reads CASSQDLPRYNEQFF. For the CDR3, the DNA is TGTGCCAGCAGCCAAGATCTACCGCGATACAATGAGCAGTTCTTC.

The gene calls are TRBV3-1 and TRBJ2-7; D unclear. Per germline, CDR1 LGHDT and CDR2 YNNKEL (reference sequence). V shed 0 bases and J shed 8 bases, with 5 bases lying between them. There are 11 residues in the CDR3. Written as DNA, the CDR3 is TGTGCCAGCAGCCAAGAAATTCAGCAGTACTTC. Its protein is CASSQEIQQYF.

This clonotype was seen only a few times. The V gene is TRBV5-1, the J gene TRBJ2-3; D is perhaps TRBD1 (5 bases). CDR1 and CDR2 from the germline V gene are SGHRS and YFSETQ. The V end was cut by 4 bases, the J end by 0 bases, with 15 bases between. CDR3 length: 16 amino acids. CDR3 sequence (DNA): TGCGCCAGCAGCCGGTCAACAGGACAAAGCACAGATACGCAGTATTTT. It codes for CASSRSTGQSTDTQYF. The full variable domain, completed using reference TRBV5-1 and TRBJ2-3, is KAGVTQTPRYLIKTRGQQVTLSCSPISGHRSVSWYQQTPGQGLQFLFEYFSETQRNKGNFPGRFSGRQFSNSRSEMNVSTLELGDSALYLCASSRSTGQSTDTQYFGPGTRLTVL.

Only a few counts were recorded for this clonotype. V usage is TRBV12-3 or TRBV12-4 and J usage is TRBJ2-7; D not resolved. The CDR3 is 14 residues long. V was shortened by 3 bases and J by 0 bases, with 9 bases between the two germline ends. The CDR3 protein is CASSLTASSYEQYV. CDR3 coding DNA: TGTGCCAGCAGTTTGACCGCCTCCTCCTACGAGCAGTACGTC.

This clonotype was seen more than once but under ten times. The V and J genes are TRBV6-6 and TRBJ2-7; 7 bases map to TRBD2. In germline, CDR1 is MNHNY, CDR2 SVGAGI (reference sequence). CDR3 size: 15 residues. The trim removed 7 bases at V and 0 bases at J, leaving 9 bases unmatched. CDR3 loop: CASNYRERGSYEQYF. The CDR3 DNA follows: TGTGCCAGCAACTACAGAGAGCGGGGCTCCTACGAGCAGTACTTC.

V is TRBV12-3 or TRBV12-4 and J is TRBJ2-3; 9 nucleotides match TRBD2. Trimming at V came to 3 bases and at J to 1 base, leaving 17 bases not matched to a gene. The CDR3 is made up of 20 amino acids. The CDR3 bases are TGTGCCAGCAGTTTTCACCCCTCCCCCTTTAGCGGGAGTGGCACAGATACGCAGTATTTT. This encodes CASSFHPSPFSGSGTDTQYF.

This clonotype was seen ten or more times. The CDR3 coding sequence is TGTGCCACCAGCAGTCATGAACCCCCGGGGTCCAATGAGCAGTTCTTC. Translated, it gives CATSSHEPPGSNEQFF. J is TRBJ2-1 and V is TRBV15; TRBD2 might be the D (5 bases). Germline V gives CDR1 LNHNV, CDR2 YYDKDF (reference sequence). The CDR3 is 16 residues long. V lost 3 bases to trimming and J lost 6 bases, with 18 bases between them.